Listed below are T cell receptor beta chains from one sample, sequenced in a study of cytomegalovirus exposure and HLA in healthy donors. Sequenced by immunoSEQ multiplex PCR; TCRdb stores in-frame clones only, minus some. Among under 150,000 clones, more than 70% were seen once, and the ten largest hold more than 7%. The specimen sequenced was PBMCs. The receptors come from a woman aged 50 to 60 in good health and CMV-seropositive. The CDR3 runs from the conserved cysteine through the conserved F or W. The D gene is left open where the match is weak. Clone size is not always given. Where it is, it says once, few, many or a class for expanded clones.

TRBJ2-7 NA TRBV5-1 NA CASSLAPETPYEQYF TGCGCCAGCAGCTTGGCCCCAGAGACTCCCTACGAGCAGTACTTC
TRBJ2-1 NA TRBV11-3 NA CASSRSTSYNEQFF TGTGCCAGCAGCCGCTCGACTAGCTACAATGAGCAGTTCTTC
TRBJ1-5 once TRBV7-6 NA CASSLEGRDQPQHF TGTGCCAGCAGCTTAGAGGGGCGCGACCAGCCCCAGCATTTT
TRBJ1-6 NA TRBV6-5 NA CASSYSGHSGSPLHF TGTGCCAGCAGTTACTCTGGGCATAGCGGTTCACCCCTCCACTTT
TRBJ2-7 NA TRBV10-3 NA CAISEGAVPSYEQYF TGTGCCATCAGTGAGGGGGCTGTCCCCTCCTACGAGCAGTACTTC
TRBJ2-1 once TRBV7-2 TRBD2 CASSLQVGTSPLNEQFF TGTGCCAGCAGCTTACAGGTCGGGACTAGCCCTCTCAATGAGCAGTTCTTC
TRBJ2-2 NA TRBV27 TRBD1 CASSTGTANTGELFF TGTGCCAGCAGTACCGGGACAGCGAACACCGGGGAGCTGTTTTTT
TRBJ1-2 NA TRBV4-2 NA CASSQDWGGPDGYTF TGTGCCAGCAGCCAAGATTGGGGGGGACCCGATGGCTACACCTTC
TRBJ2-3 NA TRBV6-1 NA CASSEGTYTDTQYF TGTGCCAGCAGTGAAGGGACTTACACAGATACGCAGTATTTT
TRBJ1-2 NA TRBV2 TRBD1 CASSEPLGGTNLNYGYTF TGTGCCAGCAGTGAACCTCTAGGGGGCACGAACCTTAACTATGGCTACACCTTC
TRBJ2-5 NA TRBV27 TRBD1 CASSSGGAGQETQYF TGTGCCAGCAGCTCAGGGGGCGCCGGGCAAGAGACCCAGTACTTC
TRBJ2-7 NA TRBV7-9 TRBD2 CASSYGLAGSYEQYF TGTGCCAGCAGTTACGGACTAGCGGGATCCTACGAGCAGTACTTC
TRBJ2-7 NA TRBV7-3 NA CASSSGQANEQYF TGTGCCAGCAGCTCCGGACAAGCAAACGAGCAGTACTTC
TRBJ1-1 NA TRBV5-4 NA CASSPGGGRGAEAFF TGTGCCAGCAGCCCGGGGGGGGGAAGAGGGGCTGAAGCTTTCTTT
TRBJ1-1 NA TRBV7-7 NA CASSLDRNTEAFF TGTGCTAGCAGCCTTGACAGGAACACTGAAGCTTTCTTT
TRBJ1-2 NA TRBV7-2 NA CASSLSGLVSGGLYGYTF TGTGCCAGCAGCTTAAGTGGTTTGGTATCGGGGGGCCTCTATGGCTACACCTTC
TRBJ1-4 NA TRBV30 TRBD1 CAWSPLGQVGEKLFF TGTGCCTGGAGTCCCCTGGGACAGGTCGGTGAAAAACTGTTTTTT
TRBJ1-1 NA TRBV19 TRBD1 CASSIGRGWAEAFF TGTGCCAGTAGTATCGGCAGGGGGTGGGCTGAAGCTTTCTTT
TRBJ2-3 NA TRBV4-2 NA CASSQDGRGGTDTQYF TGTGCCAGCAGCCAAGATGGGAGGGGGGGCACAGATACGCAGTATTTT
TRBJ2-4 NA TRBV4-1 TRBD2 CASSQGPSGGPAKNIQYF TGCGCCAGCAGCCAAGGGCCTAGCGGGGGGCCAGCCAAAAACATTCAGTACTTC
TRBJ2-5 NA TRBV5-4 TRBD1 CASSLDRGAETQYF TGTGCCAGCAGCTTGGACAGGGGTGCGGAGACCCAGTACTTC
TRBJ2-1 NA TRBV4-2 TRBD2 CASSQDARPISGRAYEQFF TGTGCCAGCAGCCAAGACGCCCGGCCGATTAGCGGGAGGGCCTATGAGCAGTTCTTC
TRBJ2-5 NA TRBV7-2 TRBD2 CASASQGGWETQYF TGTGCCAGCGCTTCTCAGGGAGGGTGGGAGACCCAGTACTTC
TRBJ2-5 NA TRBV7-9 TRBD2 CASSGVPSGVQETQYF TGTGCCAGCAGCGGGGTCCCTAGCGGGGTGCAAGAGACCCAGTACTTC
TRBJ1-1 NA TRBV18 TRBD1 CASSRQGVMNTEAFF TGTGCCAGCTCACGACAGGGGGTGATGAACACTGAAGCTTTCTTT
TRBJ2-3 NA TRBV5-1 NA CASSFRVSDTQYF TGCGCCAGCAGCTTTCGGGTTTCAGATACGCAGTATTTT
TRBJ2-2 NA TRBV5-6 TRBD2 CASSSLTSRRSGELFF TGTGCCAGCAGCTCTCTGACTAGCCGGAGGTCCGGGGAGCTGTTTTTT
TRBJ1-1 NA TRBV2 NA CASSEDRVWPHPEAFF TGTGCCAGCAGTGAAGACAGGGTATGGCCCCACCCTGAAGCTTTCTTT
TRBJ2-7 NA TRBV7-9 TRBD1 CASSAGTGKGYEQYF TGTGCCAGCAGCGCCGGGACAGGTAAAGGCTACGAGCAGTACTTC
TRBJ2-3 NA TRBV7-3 NA CASSLLADTDTQYF TGTGCCAGCAGCTTACTCGCGGACACAGATACGCAGTATTTT
TRBJ2-7 NA TRBV6-5 NA CASSYSAGPSWYEQYF TGTGCCAGCAGTTACTCGGCAGGCCCCTCGTGGTACGAGCAGTACTTC
TRBJ1-1 NA TRBV6-1 NA CVSTRGGTEAFF TGTGTCAGCACCCGGGGTGGGACTGAAGCTTTCTTT
TRBJ1-2 NA TRBV6-1 NA CASSESGWGYTF TGTGCCAGCAGTGAAAGTGGCTGGGGCTACACCTTC
TRBJ2-2 NA TRBV4-1 NA CASSQVGGLDTGELFF TGCGCCAGCAGCCAAGTGGGGGGGCTGGACACCGGGGAGCTGTTTTTT
TRBJ2-6 NA TRBV25-1 NA CASSQRGGKGSGANVLTF TGTGCCAGCAGTCAAAGAGGCGGTAAAGGCTCTGGGGCCAACGTCCTGACTTTC
TRBJ2-6 NA TRBV4-3 TRBD1 CASSPRGQGTGAHVLTF TGCGCCAGCAGCCCCCGCGGACAGGGGACCGGGGCCCACGTCCTGACTTTC
TRBJ2-1 NA TRBV25-1 TRBD1 CASSESRTGERNEQFF TGTGCCAGCAGTGAATCCCGGACAGGGGAGAGGAATGAGCAGTTCTTC
TRBJ1-1 NA TRBV6-1 NA CASSAQMNTEAFF TGTGCCAGCAGTGCACAGATGAACACTGAAGCTTTCTTT
TRBJ2-7 NA TRBV7-2 NA CASSQGGTAGGEQYF TGTGCCAGCAGCCAGGGGGGTACCGCGGGGGGCGAGCAGTACTTC
TRBJ1-2 NA TRBV5-1 NA CASSSGAYGYTF TGCGCCAGCAGCTCGGGAGCTTATGGCTACACCTTC
TRBJ2-2 NA TRBV7-2 TRBD2 CASSSGLAGYTGELFF TGTGCCAGCAGCTCAGGACTAGCGGGATACACCGGGGAGCTGTTTTTT
TRBJ2-5 NA TRBV9 TRBD1 CASSLHRGGETQYF TGTGCCAGCAGCCTACACAGGGGTGGGGAGACCCAGTACTTC
TRBJ2-7 NA TRBV29-1 TRBD1 CSVVTGGSNEQYF TGCAGCGTGGTAACAGGGGGCTCAAACGAGCAGTACTTC
TRBJ2-2 NA TRBV9 TRBD2 CASSVASGTFTGELFF TGTGCCAGCAGCGTGGCCAGCGGGACTTTCACCGGGGAGCTGTTTTTT
TRBJ1-5 NA TRBV5-1 NA CASSLYPGSNQPQHF TGCGCCAGCAGCTTGTATCCGGGGAGCAATCAGCCCCAGCATTTT
TRBJ1-2 few TRBV10-3 NA CAISEVDMEPGYTF TGTGCCATCAGTGAGGTAGATATGGAGCCGGGCTACACCTTC